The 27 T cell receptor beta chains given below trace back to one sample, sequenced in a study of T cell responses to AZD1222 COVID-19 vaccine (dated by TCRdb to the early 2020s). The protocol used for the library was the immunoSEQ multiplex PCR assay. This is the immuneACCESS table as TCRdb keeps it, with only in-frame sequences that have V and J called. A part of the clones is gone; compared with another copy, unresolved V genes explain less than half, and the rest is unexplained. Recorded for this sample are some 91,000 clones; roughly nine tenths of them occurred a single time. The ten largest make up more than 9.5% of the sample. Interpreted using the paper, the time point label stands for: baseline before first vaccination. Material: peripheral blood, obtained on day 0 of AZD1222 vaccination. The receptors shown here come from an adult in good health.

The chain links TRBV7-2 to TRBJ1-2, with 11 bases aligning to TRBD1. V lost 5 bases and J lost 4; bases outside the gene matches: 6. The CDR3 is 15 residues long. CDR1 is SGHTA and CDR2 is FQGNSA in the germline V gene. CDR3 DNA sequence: TGTGCCAGCAGCCCAGGACAGGGGGCGGTCTATGGCTACACCTTC. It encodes CASSPGQGAVYGYTF.

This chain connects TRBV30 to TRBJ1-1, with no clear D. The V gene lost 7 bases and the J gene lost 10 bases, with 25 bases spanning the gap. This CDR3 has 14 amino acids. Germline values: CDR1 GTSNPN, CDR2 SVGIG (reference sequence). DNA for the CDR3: TGTGCCTCACACAGTTTGGTGGGGTTAGCTGGAGCTTTCTTT. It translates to CASHSLVGLAGAFF.

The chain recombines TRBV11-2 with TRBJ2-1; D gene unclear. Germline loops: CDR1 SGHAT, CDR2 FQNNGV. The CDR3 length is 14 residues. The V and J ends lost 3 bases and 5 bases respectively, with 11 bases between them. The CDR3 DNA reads TGTGCCAGCAGCTTGTCGGGCAGACACAATGAGCAGTTCTTC. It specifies CASSLSGRHNEQFF. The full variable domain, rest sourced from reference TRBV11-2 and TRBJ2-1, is EAGVAQSPRYKIIEKRQSVAFWCNPISGHATLYWYQQILGQGPKLLIQFQNNGVVDDSQLPKDRFSAERLKGVDSTLKIQPAKLEDSAVYLCASSLSGRHNEQFFGPGTRLTVL.

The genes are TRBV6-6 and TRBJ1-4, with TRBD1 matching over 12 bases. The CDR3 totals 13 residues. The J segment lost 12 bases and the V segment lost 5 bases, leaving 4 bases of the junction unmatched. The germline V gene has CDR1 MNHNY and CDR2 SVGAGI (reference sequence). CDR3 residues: CASSTGQGAQLFF. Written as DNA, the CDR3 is TGTGCCAGCAGTACGGGACAGGGGGCACAACTGTTTTTT.

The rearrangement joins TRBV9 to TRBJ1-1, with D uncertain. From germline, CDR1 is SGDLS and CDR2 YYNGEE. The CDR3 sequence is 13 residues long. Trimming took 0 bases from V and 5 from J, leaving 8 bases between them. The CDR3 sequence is CASSVVWGTEAFF. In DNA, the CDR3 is TGTGCCAGCAGCGTAGTTTGGGGAACTGAAGCTTTCTTT.

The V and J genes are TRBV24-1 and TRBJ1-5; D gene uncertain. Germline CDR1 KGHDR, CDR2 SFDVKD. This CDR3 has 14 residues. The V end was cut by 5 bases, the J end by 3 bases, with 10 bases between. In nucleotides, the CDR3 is TGTGCCACCAGTGGAGACGGATACAATCAGCCCCAGCATTTT. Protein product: CATSGDGYNQPQHF.

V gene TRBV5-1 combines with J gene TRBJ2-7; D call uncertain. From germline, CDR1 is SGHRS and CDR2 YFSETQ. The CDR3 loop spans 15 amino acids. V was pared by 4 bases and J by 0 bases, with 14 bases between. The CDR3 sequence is CASSAQVLSSYEQYF. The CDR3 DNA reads TGCGCCAGCAGCGCACAAGTCCTTAGCTCCTACGAGCAGTACTTC.

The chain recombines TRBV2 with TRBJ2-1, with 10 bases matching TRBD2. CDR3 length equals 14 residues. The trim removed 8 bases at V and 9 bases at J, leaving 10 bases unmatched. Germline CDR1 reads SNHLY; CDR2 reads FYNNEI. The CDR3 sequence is CASGLAGVGGEQFF. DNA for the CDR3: TGTGCCAGCGGTCTAGCGGGAGTGGGTGGTGAGCAGTTCTTC. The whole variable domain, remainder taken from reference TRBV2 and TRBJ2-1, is EPEVTQTPSHQVTQMGQEVILRCVPISNHLYFYWYRQILGQKVEFLVSFYNNEISEKSEIFDDQFSVERPDGSNFTLKIRSTKLEDSAMYFCASGLAGVGGEQFFGPGTRLTVL.

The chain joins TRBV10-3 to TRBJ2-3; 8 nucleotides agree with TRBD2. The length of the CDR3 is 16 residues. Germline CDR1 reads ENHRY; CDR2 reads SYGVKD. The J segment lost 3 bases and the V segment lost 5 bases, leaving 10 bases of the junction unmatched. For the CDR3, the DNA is TGTGCCATCAGTACGAACGGGGCTAGCGGGACAGATACGCAGTATTTT. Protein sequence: CAISTNGASGTDTQYF.

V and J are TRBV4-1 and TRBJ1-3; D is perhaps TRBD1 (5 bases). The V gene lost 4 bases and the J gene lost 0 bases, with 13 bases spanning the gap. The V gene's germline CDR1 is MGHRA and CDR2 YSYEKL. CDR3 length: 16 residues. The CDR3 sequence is CASSRLRGYSGNTIYF. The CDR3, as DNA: TGCGCCAGCAGCCGACTTAGGGGTTACTCTGGAAACACCATATATTTT.

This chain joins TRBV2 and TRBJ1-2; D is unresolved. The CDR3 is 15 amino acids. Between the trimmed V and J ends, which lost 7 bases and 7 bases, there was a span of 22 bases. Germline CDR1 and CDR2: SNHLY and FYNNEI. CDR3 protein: CASIFEARPRGGYTF. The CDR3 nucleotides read TGTGCCAGCATATTCGAGGCCCGTCCGCGGGGTGGCTACACCTTC.

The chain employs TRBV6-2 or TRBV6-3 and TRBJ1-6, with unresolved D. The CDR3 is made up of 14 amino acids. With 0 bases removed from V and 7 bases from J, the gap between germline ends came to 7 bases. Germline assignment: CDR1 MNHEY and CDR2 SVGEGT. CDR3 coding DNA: TGTGCCAGCAGTTACTCGACTGGGAATTCACCCCTCCACTTT. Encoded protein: CASSYSTGNSPLHF.

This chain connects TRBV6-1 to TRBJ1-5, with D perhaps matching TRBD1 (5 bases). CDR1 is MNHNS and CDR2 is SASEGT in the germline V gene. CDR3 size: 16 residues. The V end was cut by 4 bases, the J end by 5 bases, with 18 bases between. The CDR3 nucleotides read TGTGCCAGCAGTGCCCGCGAGGGGCCTTTGGATCAGCCCCAGCATTTT. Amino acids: CASSAREGPLDQPQHF.

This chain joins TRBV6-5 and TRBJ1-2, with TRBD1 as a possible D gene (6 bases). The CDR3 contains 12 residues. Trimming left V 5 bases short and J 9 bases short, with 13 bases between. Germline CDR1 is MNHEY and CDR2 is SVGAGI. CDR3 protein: CASSTSRDSYTF. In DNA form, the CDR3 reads TGTGCCAGCAGTACCTCCCGGGACAGCTACACCTTC.

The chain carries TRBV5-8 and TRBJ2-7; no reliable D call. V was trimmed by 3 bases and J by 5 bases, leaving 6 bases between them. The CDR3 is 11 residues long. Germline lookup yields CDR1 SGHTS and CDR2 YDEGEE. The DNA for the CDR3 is TGTGCCAGCAGCTCGTTAGACGAGCAGTACTTC. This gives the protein CASSSLDEQYF.

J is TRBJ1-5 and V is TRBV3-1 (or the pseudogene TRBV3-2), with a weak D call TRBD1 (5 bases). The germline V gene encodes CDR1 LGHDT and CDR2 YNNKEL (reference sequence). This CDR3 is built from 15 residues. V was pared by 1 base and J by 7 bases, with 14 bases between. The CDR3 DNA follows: TGTGCCAGCAGCCAAGCCCCCGGGGGGAAGCAGCCCCAGCATTTT. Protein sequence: CASSQAPGGKQPQHF.

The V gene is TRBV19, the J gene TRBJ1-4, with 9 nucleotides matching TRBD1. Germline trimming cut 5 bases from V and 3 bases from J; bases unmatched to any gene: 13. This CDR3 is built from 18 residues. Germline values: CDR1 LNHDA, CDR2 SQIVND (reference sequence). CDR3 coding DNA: TGTGCCAGTAGTCCTGTTACAGGGGGCAGAATGGCTAATGAAAAACTGTTTTTT. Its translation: CASSPVTGGRMANEKLFF.

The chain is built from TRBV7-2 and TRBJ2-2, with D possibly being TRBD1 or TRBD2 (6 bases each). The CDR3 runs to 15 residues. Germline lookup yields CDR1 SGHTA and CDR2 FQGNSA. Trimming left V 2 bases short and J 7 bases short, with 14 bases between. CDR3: CASSLPGGRFGELFF. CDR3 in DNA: TGTGCCAGCAGCTTACCCGGGGGCAGATTCGGGGAGCTGTTTTTT.

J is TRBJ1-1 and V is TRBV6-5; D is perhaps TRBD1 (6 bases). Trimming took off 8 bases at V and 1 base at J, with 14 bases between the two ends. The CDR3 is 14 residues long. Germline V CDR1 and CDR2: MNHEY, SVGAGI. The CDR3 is CASGTHNPNTEAFF. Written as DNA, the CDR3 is TGTGCCAGCGGGACACATAACCCGAACACTGAAGCTTTCTTT.

The CDR3 region is CASSLSPWSAVRNTEAFF. The CDR3, as DNA: TGCGCCAGCAGCTTGTCCCCCTGGTCGGCGGTTAGGAACACTGAAGCTTTCTTT. The chain has TRBV5-1 and TRBJ1-1; no firm D call. Germline V CDR1 and CDR2: SGHRS, YFSETQ. The ends were cut back, 1 base at V and 1 base at J, with 20 bases in the middle. The CDR3 is made up of 18 amino acids.

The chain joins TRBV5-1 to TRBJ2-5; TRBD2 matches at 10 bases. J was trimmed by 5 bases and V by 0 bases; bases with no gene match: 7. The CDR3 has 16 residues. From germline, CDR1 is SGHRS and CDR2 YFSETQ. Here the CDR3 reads CASSLAALAGAETQYF. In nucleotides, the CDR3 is TGCGCCAGCAGCTTGGCCGCGCTAGCGGGAGCTGAGACCCAGTACTTC.

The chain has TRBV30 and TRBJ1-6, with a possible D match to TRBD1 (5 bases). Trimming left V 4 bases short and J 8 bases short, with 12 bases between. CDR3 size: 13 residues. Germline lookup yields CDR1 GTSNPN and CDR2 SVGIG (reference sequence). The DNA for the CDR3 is TGTGCCTGGACCGCGACGGGGGATTCACCCCTCCACTTT. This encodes CAWTATGDSPLHF.

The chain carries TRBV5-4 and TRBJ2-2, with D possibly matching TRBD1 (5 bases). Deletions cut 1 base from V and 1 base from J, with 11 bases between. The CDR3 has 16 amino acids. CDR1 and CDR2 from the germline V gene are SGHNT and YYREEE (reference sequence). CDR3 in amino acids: CASSLPGPENTGELFF. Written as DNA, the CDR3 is TGTGCCAGCAGCTTGCCAGGGCCAGAGAACACCGGGGAGCTGTTTTTT.

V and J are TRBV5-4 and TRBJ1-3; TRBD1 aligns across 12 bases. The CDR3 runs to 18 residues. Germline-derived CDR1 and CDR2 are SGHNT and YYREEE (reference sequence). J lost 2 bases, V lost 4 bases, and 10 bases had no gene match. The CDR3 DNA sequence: TGTGCCAGCAGCGGCACACCGGGACAGGGGGCGCCTGGAAACACCATATATTTT. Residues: CASSGTPGQGAPGNTIYF.

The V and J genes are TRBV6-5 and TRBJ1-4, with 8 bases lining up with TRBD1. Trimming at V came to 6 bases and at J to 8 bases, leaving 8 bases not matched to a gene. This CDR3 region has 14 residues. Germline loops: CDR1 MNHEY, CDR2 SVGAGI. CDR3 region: CASSPDRVGEKLFF. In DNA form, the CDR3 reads TGTGCCAGCAGCCCGGACAGGGTGGGCGAAAAACTGTTTTTT.

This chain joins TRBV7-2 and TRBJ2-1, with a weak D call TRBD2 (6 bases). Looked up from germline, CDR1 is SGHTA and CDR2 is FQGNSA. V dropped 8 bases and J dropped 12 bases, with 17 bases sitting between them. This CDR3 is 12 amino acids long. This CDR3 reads CASGMPSEGQFF. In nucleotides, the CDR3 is TGTGCCAGCGGGATGCCTTCGGAGGGGCAGTTCTTC.

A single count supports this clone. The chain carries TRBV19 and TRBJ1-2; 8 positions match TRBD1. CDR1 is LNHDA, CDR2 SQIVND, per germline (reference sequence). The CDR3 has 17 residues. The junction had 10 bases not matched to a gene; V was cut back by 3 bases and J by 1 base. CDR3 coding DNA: TGTGCCAGTAGTATCGGGGTTGGGACAGGCTTTAACTATGGCTACACCTTC. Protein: CASSIGVGTGFNYGYTF.